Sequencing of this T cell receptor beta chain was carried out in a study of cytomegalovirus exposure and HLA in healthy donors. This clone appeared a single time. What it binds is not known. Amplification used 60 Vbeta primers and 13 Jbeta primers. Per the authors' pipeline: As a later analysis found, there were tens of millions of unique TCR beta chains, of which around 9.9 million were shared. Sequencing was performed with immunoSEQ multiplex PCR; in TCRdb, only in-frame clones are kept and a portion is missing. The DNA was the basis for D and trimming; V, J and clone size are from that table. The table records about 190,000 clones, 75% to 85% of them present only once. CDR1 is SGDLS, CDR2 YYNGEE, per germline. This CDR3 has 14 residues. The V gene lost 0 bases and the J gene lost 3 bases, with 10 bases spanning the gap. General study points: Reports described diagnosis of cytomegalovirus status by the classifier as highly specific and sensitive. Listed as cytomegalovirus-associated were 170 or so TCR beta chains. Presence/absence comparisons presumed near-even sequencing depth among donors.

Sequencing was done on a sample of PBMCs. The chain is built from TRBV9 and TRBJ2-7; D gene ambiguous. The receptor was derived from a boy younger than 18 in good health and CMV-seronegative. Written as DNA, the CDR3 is TGTGCCAGCAGCGTAGGCCATACTAACTACGAGCAGTACTTC. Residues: CASSVGHTNYEQYF.